The clone carrying this T cell receptor (beta chain) is a singleton in its sample. Its specificity is unknown. The data were taken from a study of graft-versus-host responses after intestinal transplantation. Across the whole study: The recipients all started with anti-thymocyte globulin induction and then took tacrolimus and steroids for around three years.

Sequenced by immunoSEQ multiplex PCR; TCRdb stores in-frame clones only, minus some. The data contain 9,000 to 13,000 clones, 85% to 95% of them seen just once; the ten biggest clones take up roughly 3.5%. Findings of the study overall: GvH clones were found in recipient marrow; some appeared first in ileum or blood. Early post-transplant falls in HvG clones accompanied the peak levels of circulating GvH clones. Where graft-donor T cell macrochimerism was present, patients had high graft-versus-host to host-versus-graft clonal ratios in allografts.

The clonotype was recovered from a human patient who received an intestinal transplant, so some T cells may come from the graft donor. This specimen consisted of PBMCs, obtained around 43 days after intestinal transplantation.

The CDR3 region has the DNA TGTGCCAGTAGTATGGGACTCATATCCTACGAGCAGTACTTC. Amino acids: CASSMGLISYEQYF. The chain joins TRBV19 to TRBJ2-7, with D perhaps matching TRBD2 (6 bases). Per germline, CDR1 LNHDA and CDR2 SQIVND (reference sequence). The germline V and J ends were trimmed by 3 bases and 1 base, with 10 bases remaining between them. This CDR3 comprises 14 residues. Based on the CDR3 plus reference TRBV19 and TRBJ2-7, the full variable domain is DGGITQSPKYLFRKEGQNVTLSCEQNLNHDAMYWYRQDPGQGLRLIYYSQIVNDFQKGDIAEGYSVSREKKESFPLTVTSAQKNPTAFYLCASSMGLISYEQYFGPGTRLTVT.